The 19 T cell receptor beta chains listed next were all sequenced from one sample in a study of tumor-infiltrating lymphocytes in oesophageal squamous cell carcinoma. TCRdb re-analysed the PCR reads in MiXCR, keeping a single row per CDR3 protein. This sample has 20,000 or so distinct CDR3 sequences, with around 41% found just once. Sequencing was performed on esophageal tumor tissue. These receptors all come from a male donor with esophageal squamous cell carcinoma.

This clonotype was counted between two and nine times. The V gene is TRBV5-6, the J gene TRBJ2-1, with D uncertain. The CDR3 length is 11 residues. V shed 2 bases and J shed 9 bases, with 6 bases lying between them. In germline, CDR1 is SGHDT, CDR2 YYEEEE. CDR3 amino acids: CASSFLVEQFF. Here the CDR3 DNA reads TGTGCCAGCAGCTTTTTGGTTGAGCAGTTCTTC.

This clonotype was detected once. The junction and the germline gene differ at one end; a read error may be behind it. V gene TRBV24-1 combines with J gene TRBJ2-3; TRBD1 aligns across 7 bases. This CDR3 is built from 14 residues. The germline V gene has CDR1 KGHDR and CDR2 SFDVKD. The DNA of the CDR3 is TGTGCCACCAGTGACCGACAGGGCACGGATACGCAGTATTTT. It yields the protein CATSDRQGTDTQYF.

For this clonotype: The junction differs from germline at one of its ends, possibly a read error. The J gene is TRBJ2-3, the V gene TRBV7-1; maybe TRBD1 (7 bases). TRBV7-1 is designated an ORF whose function remains uncertain. CDR3 length: 14 amino acids. CDR3 residues: CASSTAGGGYEQYF. The CDR3 DNA reads as TGTGCCAGCAGCACCGCAGGGGGAGGCTACGAGCAGTACTTT.

This clonotype has only a few counts. The CDR3 DNA reads TGTGCCAGCAGTTCAGCGGGCGCAGACCAAGAGACCCAGTACTTC. Residues: CASSSAGADQETQYF. The chain joins TRBV7-6 to TRBJ2-5; maybe TRBD2 (6 bases). Trimming shortened V by 6 bases and J by 0 bases, and 14 bases separated the two germline ends. The CDR3 loop spans 15 amino acids. The germline CDR1 and CDR2 sequences are SGHVS and FNYEAQ.

V and J are TRBV6-5 and TRBJ2-5; D remains unclear. Trimming removed 0 bases at V and 4 bases at J, with 3 bases between. The CDR3 is 12 amino acids. Germline CDR1 reads MNHEY; CDR2 reads SVGAGI. In nucleotides, the CDR3 is TGTGCCAGCAGTTACTCTGGAGAGACCCAGTACTTC. Amino acids: CASSYSGETQYF.

This clonotype showed up just a few times. The V gene is TRBV7-2, the J gene TRBJ2-4, with a weak D call TRBD2 (5 bases). The J call may not be correct, given that the DNA end is closer to TRBJ2-1. CDR1 is SGHTA, CDR2 FQGNSA, per germline. The CDR3 spans 12 residues. CDR3 in amino acids: CASSLGGREQFF. DNA of the CDR3: TGTGCCAGCAGCTTAGGAGGGCGGGAGCAGTTCTTC.

This rearrangement joins TRBV7-9 to TRBJ2-5, with 7 bases fitting TRBD1. This CDR3 is 14 amino acids long. J was trimmed by 5 bases and V by 5 bases; bases with no gene match: 8. Germline CDR1 reads SEHNR; CDR2 reads FQNEAQ (reference sequence). Here the CDR3 reads CASSIGTATETQYF. Here the CDR3 DNA reads TGTGCCAGCAGCATCGGGACAGCCACCGAGACCCAGTACTTC.

J is TRBJ1-2 and V is TRBV7-9, with a weak D call TRBD1 (6 bases). CDR3 length equals 14 residues. Germline-derived CDR1 and CDR2 are SEHNR and FQNEAQ (reference sequence). The V end lost 1 base, the J end lost 8 bases, and 14 bases lay between the germline ends. CDR3 region: CASSLEGVGVGYTF. For the CDR3, the DNA is TGTGCCAGCAGCTTAGAGGGGGTGGGGGTCGGCTACACCTTC.

J is TRBJ2-4 and V is TRBV7-8; D is tentatively TRBD1 or TRBD2 (6 bases each). Trimming removed 4 bases at V and 3 bases at J, with 10 bases between. This CDR3 is 14 amino acids long. Germline lookup yields CDR1 SGHVS and CDR2 FQNEAQ. The CDR3 loop is CASSSGAHKNIQYF. The CDR3 DNA reads as TGTGCCAGCAGCTCGGGGGCCCACAAAAACATTCAGTACTTC.

This clonotype was counted ten times or more. This chain links TRBV6-1 with TRBJ2-7; D is perhaps TRBD1 (6 bases). In germline, CDR1 is MNHNS, CDR2 SASEGT. CDR3 size: 16 residues. Trimming stripped 7 bases from V and 0 bases from J, with 19 bases between. CDR3 in amino acids: CASKKRGSGSSYEQYF. In DNA form, the CDR3 reads TGTGCCAGCAAAAAAAGGGGGAGTGGCAGCTCCTACGAGCAGTACTTC.

This chain joins TRBV27 and TRBJ2-3; the match to TRBD1 covers 9 bases. The CDR3 loop spans 14 amino acids. V gave up 4 bases and J gave up 8 bases; unmatched junction bases: 7. Germline values: CDR1 MNHEY, CDR2 SMNVEV (reference sequence). As DNA, the CDR3 is TGTGCCAGCAGTTCCAACAGGGGGCGAGGTACGCAGTATTTT. It yields the protein CASSSNRGRGTQYF.

This chain uses TRBV12-3 or TRBV12-4 with TRBJ2-7, with D unresolved. The CDR3 has 16 residues. Deletions cut 7 bases from V and 7 bases from J, with 26 bases between. The CDR3, as DNA: TGTGCCAGCATCGAAGACTCGTGGGTCTCCTACAATGAGCAGTACTTC. Translated: CASIEDSWVSYNEQYF.

This chain joins TRBV7-2 and TRBJ2-5; 9 positions agree with TRBD1. Germline assignment: CDR1 SGHTA and CDR2 FQGNSA. The junction had 8 bases not matched to a gene; V was cut back by 5 bases and J by 4 bases. The CDR3 runs 15 residues. CDR3 residues: CASSPSLTGGETQYF. DNA of the CDR3: TGTGCCAGCAGCCCCTCTCTGACAGGGGGAGAGACCCAGTACTTC. Using reference TRBV7-2 and TRBJ2-5 for the parts outside the CDR3, the full variable domain is GAGVSQSPSNKVTEKGKDVELRCDPISGHTALYWYRQSLGQGLEFLIYFQGNSAPDKSGLPSDRFSAERTGGSVSTLTIQRTQQEDSAVYLCASSPSLTGGETQYFGPGTRLLVL.

This clonotype has just a few counts. The genes are TRBV7-2 and TRBJ2-1; possible D gene TRBD2, 5 bases. The J call may be faulty, since TRBJ2-7 better matches the DNA end. Germline V CDR1 and CDR2: SGHTA, FQGNSA. This CDR3 has 15 residues. The CDR3 DNA is TGTGCCAGCAGTATCGCGTACGGGAAGTTTAACGAGCAGTACTTC. This sequence encodes CASSIAYGKFNEQYF.

This clonotype was observed many times. Being one base from a much bigger clone, this may be a read error. This rearrangement joins TRBV6-1 to TRBJ2-5, with TRBD1 as a possible D gene (6 bases). This CDR3 contains 13 residues. CDR1 is MNHNS and CDR2 is SASEGT in the germline V gene. Trimming pared 8 bases from V and 11 bases from J, leaving 21 bases between. CDR3 coding DNA: TGTGCCAGCCGCAGACAGGCCTACAATGAGCAGTACTTC. Protein sequence: CASRRQAYNEQYF.

In DNA, the CDR3 is TGTGCCAGCAGTTTCTCCAGGGTACTAGAGACCCAGTACTTC. It translates to CASSFSRVLETQYF. V usage is TRBV12-3 or TRBV12-4 and J usage is TRBJ2-7, with D possibly matching TRBD1 (5 bases). The last part of the DNA fits TRBJ2-5 better; the J call may be wrong. The CDR3 runs to 14 residues.

By sample share, this clonotype is large (0.1 to 1%). The V and J genes are TRBV6-1 and TRBJ1-1; a possible D gene is TRBD1 (5 bases). The germline CDR1 and CDR2 sequences are MNHNS and SASEGT. V lost 5 bases and J 1 base, leaving 14 bases between the germline ends. This CDR3 contains 15 residues. The CDR3 protein is CASSTRDGPNTEAFF. DNA of the CDR3: TGTGCCAGCAGTACCCGGGACGGCCCGAACACTGAAGCTTTCTTT.

This clonotype was seen at least ten times. V is TRBV25-1 and J is TRBJ2-1, with D unresolved. Trimming cost V 3 bases and J 7 bases, with 19 bases left between them. The CDR3 runs 16 residues. The germline V gene encodes CDR1 MGHDK and CDR2 SYGVNS. The CDR3 sequence is CASSDGRRATTNEQFF. The CDR3 nucleotides are TGTGCCAGCAGTGATGGTAGGAGAGCTACTACAAATGAGCAGTTCTTC. The full variable domain, with the rest looked up from reference TRBV25-1 and TRBJ2-1, is EADIYQTPRYLVIGTGKKITLECSQTMGHDKMYWYQQDPGMELHLIHYSYGVNSTEKGDLSSESTVSRIRTEHFPLTLESARPSHTSQYLCASSDGRRATTNEQFFGPGTRLTVL.

The chain uses TRBV6-6 and TRBJ2-6; unclear D gene. The germline V and J ends were trimmed by 8 bases and 0 bases, with 11 bases remaining between them. Germline CDR1 is MNHNY and CDR2 is SVGAGI (reference sequence). The CDR3 has 15 amino acids. The CDR3 loop is CASLAGVSGANVLTF. CDR3 bases: TGTGCCAGCCTCGCAGGCGTCTCTGGGGCCAACGTCCTGACTTTC.